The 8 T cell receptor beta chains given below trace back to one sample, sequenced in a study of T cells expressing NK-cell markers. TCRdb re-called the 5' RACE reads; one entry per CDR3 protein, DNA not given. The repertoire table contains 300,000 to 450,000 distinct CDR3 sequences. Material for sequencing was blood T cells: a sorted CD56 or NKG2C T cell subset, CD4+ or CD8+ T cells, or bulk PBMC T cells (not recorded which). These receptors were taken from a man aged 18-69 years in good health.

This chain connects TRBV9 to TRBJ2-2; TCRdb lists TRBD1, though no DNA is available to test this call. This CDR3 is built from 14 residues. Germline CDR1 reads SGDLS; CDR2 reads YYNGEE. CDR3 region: CASRGTGHTGELFF.

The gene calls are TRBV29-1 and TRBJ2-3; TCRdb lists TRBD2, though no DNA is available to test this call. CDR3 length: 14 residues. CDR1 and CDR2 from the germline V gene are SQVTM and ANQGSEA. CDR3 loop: CSAATGGVPDTQYF.

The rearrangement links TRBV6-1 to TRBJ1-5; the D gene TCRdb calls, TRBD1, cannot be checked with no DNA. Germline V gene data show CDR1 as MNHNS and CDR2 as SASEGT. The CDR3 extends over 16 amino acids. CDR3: CASRPETGYSNQPQHF.

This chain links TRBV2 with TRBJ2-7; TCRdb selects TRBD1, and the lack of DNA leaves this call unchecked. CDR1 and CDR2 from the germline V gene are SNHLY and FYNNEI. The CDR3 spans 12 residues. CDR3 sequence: CASSYQGNEQYF. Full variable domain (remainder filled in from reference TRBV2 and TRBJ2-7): EPEVTQTPSHQVTQMGQEVILRCVPISNHLYFYWYRQILGQKVEFLVSFYNNEISEKSEIFDDQFSVERPDGSNFTLKIRSTKLEDSAMYFCASSYQGNEQYFGPGTRLTVT.

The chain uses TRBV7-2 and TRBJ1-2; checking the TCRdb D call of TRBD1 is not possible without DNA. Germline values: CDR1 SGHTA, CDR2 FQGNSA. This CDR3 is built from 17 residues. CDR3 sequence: CASSLGPGGGSNYGYTF. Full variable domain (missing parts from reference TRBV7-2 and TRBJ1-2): GAGVSQSPSNKVTEKGKDVELRCDPISGHTALYWYRQSLGQGLEFLIYFQGNSAPDKSGLPSDRFSAERTGGSVSTLTIQRTQQEDSAVYLCASSLGPGGGSNYGYTFGSGTRLTVV.

The CDR3 sequence: CASSLEPGALRRTEAFF. V gene TRBV5-1 combines with J gene TRBJ1-1; the TRBD1 assignment by TCRdb is unverifiable without DNA. This CDR3 is built from 17 residues. Germline loops: CDR1 SGHRS, CDR2 YFSETQ.

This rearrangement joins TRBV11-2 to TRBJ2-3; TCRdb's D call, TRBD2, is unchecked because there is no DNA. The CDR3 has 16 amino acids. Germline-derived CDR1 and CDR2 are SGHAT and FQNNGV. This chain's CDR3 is CASSPELAGGPDTQYF.

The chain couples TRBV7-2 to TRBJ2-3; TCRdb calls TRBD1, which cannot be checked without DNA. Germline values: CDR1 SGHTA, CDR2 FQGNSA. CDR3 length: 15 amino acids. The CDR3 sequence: CASSTRGSRTDTQYF.